This T cell receptor beta chain originates from a study of blood T cell repertoires in COVID-19. Study-wide background: Sites across the United States, Italy and Spain contributed samples from acute and convalescent COVID-19. PBMCs, B-cell-depleted T cells, or T cells provided the cDNA or gDNA that made up the material.

The V gene end was trimmed by 3 bases and the J gene end by 6 bases; junction bases not matched to a gene: 6. Germline lookup yields CDR1 MNHNS and CDR2 SASEGT. This CDR3 has 14 amino acids. Seattle-derived patients entered the study during active infection and were followed longitudinally. In the original analysis: The authors estimated nucleated cell counts from reference gene primer amplification. Only in-frame clones appear in the TCRdb table, and some are missing; sequencing was by immunoSEQ multiplex PCR. V and J calls and clone size are as listed in that table; D and trimming were resolved from the DNA. The table shows roughly 16,000 clones, with about 88% occurring only once. The sample holds one count of this clone.

The origin of this receptor is a woman of 80 years or more with COVID-19, enrolled during active disease. The sequenced sample consisted of peripheral blood. This chain links TRBV6-1 with TRBJ1-2, with TRBD1 identical over 8 bases. CDR3 region: CASSDRQGADGYTF. As DNA, the CDR3 is TGTGCCAGCAGTGATAGGCAGGGGGCTGATGGCTACACCTTC.